Presented here are 24 T cell receptor beta chains from one specimen sequenced in a study of T cell changes during pregnancy in multiple sclerosis. Assay: immunoSEQ multiplex PCR; the TCRdb copy retains only in-frame clones and omits some. The profile shows about 51,000 clones, around 93% of them singletons. Sequencing used peripheral blood, obtained in the second trimester of pregnancy. These receptors were collected from a female donor with multiple sclerosis, enrolled in a pregnancy study.

The chain combines TRBV9 with TRBJ2-2, with D possibly TRBD1 on 5 matching bases. V lost 0 bases and J 3 bases, leaving 12 bases between the germline ends. Germline V gene lookup returns CDR1 SGDLS and CDR2 YYNGEE. There are 16 residues in the CDR3. CDR3 loop: CASSVEVGLDTGELFF. The CDR3 DNA follows: TGTGCCAGCAGCGTAGAGGTGGGGCTTGACACCGGGGAGCTGTTTTTT.

The J gene is TRBJ2-7, the V gene TRBV30, with D possibly TRBD2 on 5 matching bases. Germline V lookup: CDR1 GTSNPN, CDR2 SVGIG (reference sequence). The length of the CDR3 is 12 residues. V lost 0 bases and J 4 bases, leaving 7 bases between the germline ends. CDR3 protein: CAWSVRGYEQYF. In nucleotides, the CDR3 is TGTGCCTGGAGTGTACGGGGATACGAGCAGTACTTC.

The V and J genes are TRBV5-1 and TRBJ2-1; 7 nucleotides match TRBD2. CDR3 length equals 16 residues. Trimming took 3 bases from V and 6 from J; bases not matched to a gene: 12. Germline CDR1 reads SGHRS; CDR2 reads YFSETQ. As DNA, the CDR3 is TGCGCCAGCAGCTCCAATTTTTTGGGCGGGGGCAATGAGCAGTTCTTC. Its translation: CASSSNFLGGGNEQFF.

V is TRBV2 and J is TRBJ2-1; no clear D. The CDR3 sequence is 12 residues long. Looked up from germline, CDR1 is SNHLY and CDR2 is FYNNEI. The V end lost 6 bases, the J end lost 7 bases, and 10 bases lay between the germline ends. The CDR3 region has the DNA TGTGCCAGCAGCCAAACTTGGAATGAGCAGTTCTTC. It is translated as CASSQTWNEQFF. The complete variable domain, with remaining parts taken from reference TRBV2 and TRBJ2-1, reads EPEVTQTPSHQVTQMGQEVILRCVPISNHLYFYWYRQILGQKVEFLVSFYNNEISEKSEIFDDQFSVERPDGSNFTLKIRSTKLEDSAMYFCASSQTWNEQFFGPGTRLTVL.

This sequence joins TRBV7-2 and TRBJ2-7, with a weak D call TRBD2 (5 bases). The ends were cut back, 1 base at V and 3 bases at J, with 10 bases in the middle. The CDR3 extends over 14 amino acids. CDR1 and CDR2 (germline): SGHTA, FQGNSA. The CDR3 DNA follows: TGTGCCAGCAGCTTAGTGGGGAGCGGCTACGAGCAGTACTTC. This gives the protein CASSLVGSGYEQYF.

The chain carries TRBV19 and TRBJ2-1, with 10 bases matching TRBD2. CDR1 LNHDA and CDR2 SQIVND come from the germline V gene (reference sequence). The CDR3 runs 19 residues. V lost 5 bases to trimming and J lost 0 bases; unmatched junction nucleotides: 13. CDR3 region: CASSERGTSVGISYNEQFF. The CDR3 nucleotides are TGTGCCAGTAGTGAGAGGGGGACTAGCGTTGGGATCTCCTACAATGAGCAGTTCTTC.

This chain joins TRBV7-6 and TRBJ2-1; 7 bases are a match to TRBD2. CDR1 is SGHVS, CDR2 FNYEAQ, per germline. Losses at the gene ends were 4 bases for V and 9 bases for J; bases not matched to a gene: 15. This CDR3 comprises 16 residues. CDR3 nucleotide sequence: TGTGCCAGCAGCTCAACCCCCGGACTAGAAATGAGTGAGCAGTTCTTC. Amino acids: CASSSTPGLEMSEQFF. Drawing the rest from reference TRBV7-6 and TRBJ2-1, the complete variable domain is GAGVSQSPRYKVTKRGQDVALRCDPISGHVSLYWYRQALGQGPEFLTYFNYEAQQDKSGLPNDRFSAERPEGSISTLTIQRTEQRDSAMYRCASSSTPGLEMSEQFFGPGTRLTVL.

The CDR3 is CASSLDRVSYEQYF. The CDR3 DNA follows: TGTGCCAGCAGCTTAGACAGAGTATCCTACGAGCAGTACTTC. The chain carries TRBV7-2 and TRBJ2-7; no definite D call. Germline V gives CDR1 SGHTA, CDR2 FQGNSA. This CDR3 has 14 amino acids. V was shortened by 1 base and J by 1 base, with 8 bases between the two germline ends.

The chain employs TRBV29-1 and TRBJ1-1; 7 nucleotides line up with TRBD1. The CDR3 has 12 amino acids. The germline gives CDR1 SQVTM, CDR2 ANQGSEA. The V and J ends lost 6 bases and 4 bases, in that order; junction bases with no gene match: 5. The CDR3 nucleotides read TGCAGCGTCACAGGGGAGCGCACTGAAGCTTTCTTT. Amino acid sequence: CSVTGERTEAFF.

This chain joins TRBV4-3 and TRBJ1-2, with D possibly TRBD1 on 5 matching bases. This CDR3 region has 14 residues. The germline gives CDR1 LGHNA, CDR2 YSLEER. The V end was cut by 3 bases, the J end by 4 bases, with 12 bases between. The CDR3: CASSQSRGSYGYTF. The CDR3 coding sequence is TGCGCCAGCAGCCAGTCTAGGGGATCCTATGGCTACACCTTC.

This clone was counted once. This chain connects TRBV19 to TRBJ2-1; 7 nucleotides agree with TRBD2. The germline V gene has CDR1 LNHDA and CDR2 SQIVND (reference sequence). The CDR3 is made up of 17 amino acids. The junction had 19 bases not matched to a gene; V was cut back by 6 bases and J by 8 bases. The CDR3 sequence is CASSPKRGGHAFHEQFF. The CDR3 nucleotides read TGTGCCAGTAGCCCGAAGCGGGGCGGGCACGCCTTCCATGAGCAGTTCTTC.

This clone appeared a single time. This chain uses TRBV19 with TRBJ2-5, with 10 bases identical to TRBD2. The CDR3 covers 14 residues. Germline V gene data show CDR1 as LNHDA and CDR2 as SQIVND (reference sequence). After removal of 3 bases from V and 4 bases from J, the junction contained 2 bases not matched to a gene. The CDR3 loop reads CASSMASGRETQYF. In DNA, the CDR3 is TGTGCCAGTAGTATGGCTAGCGGGAGAGAGACCCAGTACTTC.

The rearrangement uses TRBV5-1 and TRBJ1-5; D gene ambiguous. Trimming pared 0 bases from V and 5 bases from J, leaving 6 bases between. This CDR3 is 13 amino acids long. Germline V gene lookup returns CDR1 SGHRS and CDR2 YFSETQ. In DNA, the CDR3 is TGCGCCAGCAGCTTGGGCGCGGATCAGCCCCAGCATTTT. Its protein is CASSLGADQPQHF.

The V and J genes are TRBV28 and TRBJ2-1, with D uncertain. The length of the CDR3 is 13 residues. The ends were cut back, 2 bases at V and 9 bases at J, with 11 bases in the middle. Per the germline V gene, CDR1 is MDHEN and CDR2 is SYDVKM. The chain's CDR3 is CASSLGPRTEQFF. The CDR3 coding sequence is TGTGCCAGCAGTTTAGGTCCTAGAACTGAGCAGTTCTTC.

The chain is built from TRBV7-2 and TRBJ2-1; 7 bases match TRBD2. In germline, CDR1 is SGHTA, CDR2 FQGNSA. V shed 5 bases, J shed 0 bases, and the junction held 7 bases outside the gene matches. The CDR3 has 16 residues. The CDR3 is CASSATTSHSYNEQFF. CDR3 sequence (DNA): TGTGCCAGCAGCGCAACGACTAGCCACTCCTACAATGAGCAGTTCTTC.

The V call is TRBV28, the J call TRBJ1-5, with D possibly TRBD1 on 6 matching bases. The V gene's germline CDR1 is MDHEN and CDR2 SYDVKM. This CDR3 is 15 amino acids long. V was pared by 5 bases and J by 2 bases, with 13 bases between. The CDR3 is CASSKQGIGNQPQHF. The CDR3 DNA sequence: TGTGCCAGCAGTAAACAGGGTATAGGCAATCAGCCCCAGCATTTT.

The chain joins TRBV7-6 to TRBJ2-7; a weak D match, TRBD2 (5 bases). This CDR3 is 15 amino acids long. The germline gives CDR1 SGHVS, CDR2 FNYEAQ. Trimming shortened V by 6 bases and J by 7 bases, and 22 bases separated the two germline ends. CDR3 loop: CASSPTSGQVGEQYF. The CDR3 DNA sequence: TGTGCCAGCAGTCCTACCAGCGGTCAAGTTGGGGAGCAGTACTTC.

This sequence joins TRBV30 and TRBJ1-2; D ambiguous. Germline CDR1 is GTSNPN and CDR2 is SVGIG (reference sequence). V lost 6 bases and J 5 bases, leaving 19 bases between the germline ends. The CDR3 covers 14 residues. DNA of the CDR3: TGTGCCTGTGAATCGGCGGCGGGAGATTATGGCTACACCTTC. This sequence encodes CACESAAGDYGYTF.

The gene calls are TRBV5-4 and TRBJ2-1, with D perhaps matching TRBD1 (6 bases). Trimming took off 3 bases at V and 2 bases at J, with 15 bases between the two ends. The CDR3 is made up of 16 amino acids. Germline CDR1 reads SGHNT; CDR2 reads YYREEE (reference sequence). The DNA of the CDR3 is TGTGCCAGCAGCTGGGCCCATACAGGGACCTACAATGAGCAGTTCTTC. It yields the protein CASSWAHTGTYNEQFF.

J is TRBJ2-7 and V is TRBV5-6, with TRBD2 identical over 7 bases. The V gene end was trimmed by 4 bases and the J gene end by 2 bases; junction bases not matched to a gene: 6. Looked up from germline, CDR1 is SGHDT and CDR2 is YYEEEE. This CDR3 contains 14 residues. The CDR3 DNA follows: TGTGCCAGCAGCAGTCGGGGGGAAGCCTACGAGCAGTACTTC. Its translation is CASSSRGEAYEQYF. Filled out from reference TRBV5-6 and TRBJ2-7, the complete variable domain reads DAGVTQSPTHLIKTRGQQVTLRCSPKSGHDTVSWYQQALGQGPQFIFQYYEEEERQRGNFPDRFSGHQFPNYSSELNVNALLLGDSALYLCASSSRGEAYEQYFGPGTRLTVT.

The V gene is TRBV7-9, the J gene TRBJ2-7, with TRBD2 identical over 9 bases. The V and J ends lost 4 bases and 7 bases, in that order; junction bases with no gene match: 14. This CDR3 has 16 amino acids. Germline V gene sequence: CDR1 SEHNR, CDR2 FQNEAQ (reference sequence). The CDR3: CASSWYVVAGVDEQYF. CDR3 DNA: TGTGCCAGCAGCTGGTACGTAGTAGCGGGAGTGGATGAGCAGTACTTC.

The rearrangement joins TRBV7-8 to TRBJ2-7, with 13 bases identical to TRBD2. The germline CDR1 and CDR2 sequences are SGHVS and FQNEAQ. The CDR3 totals 15 residues. J gave up 1 base and V 5 bases, and 2 bases lay outside the gene matches. The CDR3 DNA follows: TGTGCCAGCAGCGAGGGACTAGCGGGATCCTACGAGCAGTACTTC. It yields the protein CASSEGLAGSYEQYF.

The chain uses TRBV28 and TRBJ2-3; 7 bases are shared with TRBD1. The CDR3 spans 16 residues. V gave up 5 bases and J gave up 0 bases; unmatched junction bases: 8. Germline V gene sequence: CDR1 MDHEN, CDR2 SYDVKM. The CDR3, as DNA: TGTGCCAGCAGTCCTTGGGACAGCCGAAGCACAGATACGCAGTATTTT. Protein sequence: CASSPWDSRSTDTQYF. Supplemented by reference TRBV28 and TRBJ2-3, the full variable domain reads DVKVTQSSRYLVKRTGEKVFLECVQDMDHENMFWYRQDPGLGLRLIYFSYDVKMKEKGDIPEGYSVSREKKERFSLILESASTNQTSMYLCASSPWDSRSTDTQYFGPGTRLTVL.

The V call is TRBV28, the J call TRBJ2-3, with 13 bases aligning to TRBD2. Germline-derived CDR1 and CDR2 are MDHEN and SYDVKM. Unmatched junction bases numbered 8, after V lost 6 bases and J lost 2 bases. The CDR3 is 17 residues long. CDR3: CASRSPGTSGITDTQYF. The DNA of the CDR3 is TGTGCCAGCAGATCTCCCGGGACTAGCGGGATCACAGATACGCAGTATTTT.